This TCR beta chain was found in a study of Graves' ophthalmopathy and Graves' hyperthyroidism. Study-level findings and limits: Most thyroid clonotypes with frequency above 0.001 were detected in blood too.

This clonotype was counted many times. Antigen specificity is unknown. Researchers classed hyperthyroidism as stable given no ophthalmopathy within 18 months of follow-up. The hyperthyroidism patients had a new diagnosis of under 2 months' duration and were aged 18 to 65. V was clipped by 0 bases and J by 6 bases; unmatched bases: 14. CDR3 length: 18 amino acids. In germline, CDR1 is MGHRA, CDR2 YSYEKL. RNA transcripts provided the template for amplifying TCR beta CDR3 regions. An initial RT-PCR round employing HTBI primers preceded a second-round multiplex PCR. TCRdb re-derived calls from the multiplex PCR reads in MiXCR, one entry per CDR3 protein. The sample records about 370,000 distinct CDR3 sequences, 15% to 20% being singletons.

The chain couples TRBV4-1 to TRBJ1-5, with 7 bases matching TRBD1. Sequencing used peripheral blood. This clonotype was sampled from an adult woman with stable Graves' hyperthyroidism. The CDR3 bases are TGCGCCAGCAGCCAAGATCGGGACAGTTTCCCGTTCATTCAGCCCCAGCATTTT. Its protein is CASSQDRDSFPFIQPQHF.